The 24 T cell receptor beta chains presented below share a single source sample, sequenced in a study of long-term antiretroviral therapy in people with HIV. Runs used v3.0 of the immunoSEQ assay and were done at survey level. Sequenced by immunoSEQ multiplex PCR; TCRdb stores in-frame clones only, minus some. The table includes tens of thousands of clones, over 75% detected once. The source material was unsorted PBMCs, sampled 5 to 5.5 years after starting antiretroviral therapy. These receptors all come from a woman in her forties with HIV.

A single count supports this clone. V usage is TRBV7-9 and J usage is TRBJ1-4; no firm D call. This CDR3 is built from 16 residues. Trimming cost V 2 bases and J 2 bases, with 12 bases left between them. Germline CDR1 reads SEHNR; CDR2 reads FQNEAQ (reference sequence). The CDR3 here is CASSLTAGLTNEKLFF. The CDR3 DNA reads TGTGCCAGCAGCTTAACCGCAGGTCTGACTAATGAAAAACTGTTTTTT.

The genes are TRBV29-1 and TRBJ2-1, with D perhaps TRBD1 (6 bases). The CDR3 has 19 residues. Germline CDR1 SQVTM, CDR2 ANQGSEA. With 6 bases removed from V and 0 bases from J, the gap between germline ends came to 27 bases. CDR3 amino acids: CSVLPVTGAYANSYNEQFF. CDR3 in DNA: TGCAGCGTCCTGCCAGTGACAGGCGCCTACGCCAACTCCTACAATGAGCAGTTCTTC.

DNA for the CDR3: TGTGCCAGCAGCTCCGGACGGATCCCCTTCTACGAGCAGTACTTC. Protein sequence: CASSSGRIPFYEQYF. The chain links TRBV7-6 to TRBJ2-7; no reliable D call. The CDR3 is made up of 15 amino acids. The V gene lost 4 bases and the J gene lost 3 bases, with 16 bases spanning the gap. Germline CDR1 reads SGHVS; CDR2 reads FNYEAQ.

The chain recombines TRBV6-6 with TRBJ1-1; the match to TRBD1 covers 8 bases. Germline V gives CDR1 MNHNY, CDR2 SVGAGI (reference sequence). The CDR3 spans 15 residues. V lost 4 bases to trimming and J lost 1 base; unmatched junction nucleotides: 5. CDR3 sequence (DNA): TGTGCCAGCAGTTTCACAGGGGGGGGGAACACTGAAGCTTTCTTT. Its protein product is CASSFTGGGNTEAFF.

The rearrangement links TRBV6-5 to TRBJ1-2; no clear D. Trimming shortened V by 5 bases and J by 4 bases, and 14 bases separated the two germline ends. CDR3 size: 14 residues. Germline V lookup: CDR1 MNHEY, CDR2 SVGAGI. CDR3 sequence reads: CASSTDQGVYGYTF. For the CDR3, the DNA is TGTGCCAGCAGTACCGACCAAGGAGTCTATGGCTACACCTTC.

CDR3: CKAGTGDNEQFF. CDR3 sequence (DNA): TGCAAAGCCGGGACAGGCGACAATGAGCAGTTCTTC. The chain is built from TRBV29-1 and TRBJ2-1; 8 nucleotides align to TRBD1. CDR3 size: 12 residues. Germline V gene data show CDR1 as SQVTM and CDR2 as ANQGSEA.

The rearrangement uses TRBV11-2 and TRBJ2-7; a possible D gene is TRBD2 (6 bases). The ends were cut back, 2 bases at V and 5 bases at J, with 13 bases in the middle. This CDR3 has 14 amino acids. CDR1 is SGHAT and CDR2 is FQNNGV in the germline V gene. CDR3 DNA sequence: TGTGCCAGCAGCTTAAGGGAGGAAGGTAACGAGCAGTACTTC. Protein: CASSLREEGNEQYF.

This CDR3 is CASSLTGPTYEQYF. As DNA, the CDR3 is TGTGCCAGCAGCTTAACGGGACCAACCTACGAGCAGTACTTC. V usage is TRBV7-2 and J usage is TRBJ2-7, with D tentatively TRBD1 or TRBD2 (5 bases each). Germline V lookup: CDR1 SGHTA, CDR2 FQGNSA. CDR3 length: 14 residues. V dropped 2 bases and J dropped 2 bases, with 10 bases sitting between them.

The sample holds a few counts of this clone. This chain joins TRBV2 and TRBJ1-6; 10 positions agree with TRBD1. The germline V gene has CDR1 SNHLY and CDR2 FYNNEI. The CDR3 extends over 15 amino acids. After removal of 4 bases from V and 7 bases from J, the junction contained 4 bases not matched to a gene. CDR3 sequence: CASSGRGQGNSPLHF. The CDR3 bases are TGTGCCAGCAGTGGCCGGGGACAGGGGAATTCACCCCTCCACTTT.

The CDR3 reads CASSSLGGGYGYTF. CDR3 nucleotides: TGTGCCAGCAGCTCCCTTGGGGGGGGCTATGGCTACACCTTC. The chain has TRBV11-2 and TRBJ1-2; D is perhaps TRBD1 (5 bases). Trimming took off 4 bases at V and 4 bases at J, with 13 bases between the two ends. This CDR3 is built from 14 residues. Per the germline V gene, CDR1 is SGHAT and CDR2 is FQNNGV.

The chain recombines TRBV2 with TRBJ1-2, with 9 nucleotides matching TRBD1. Germline CDR1 and CDR2: SNHLY and FYNNEI. The V gene end was trimmed by 6 bases and the J gene end by 4 bases; junction bases not matched to a gene: 6. The CDR3 length is 14 residues. This CDR3 is CASRGTGTLYGYTF. The CDR3 bases are TGTGCCAGCAGGGGGACAGGGACTCTCTATGGCTACACCTTC.

This chain joins TRBV7-2 and TRBJ2-3; D is unresolved. This CDR3 region has 16 residues. Germline lookup yields CDR1 SGHTA and CDR2 FQGNSA. V gave up 1 base and J gave up 0 bases, with 11 bases separating them. The DNA for the CDR3 is TGTGCCAGCAGCTTAGGCAATGCACTCAGCACAGATACGCAGTATTTT. Protein sequence: CASSLGNALSTDTQYF. The variable domain in full, completed from reference TRBV7-2 and TRBJ2-3, reads GAGVSQSPSNKVTEKGKDVELRCDPISGHTALYWYRQSLGQGLEFLIYFQGNSAPDKSGLPSDRFSAERTGGSVSTLTIQRTQQEDSAVYLCASSLGNALSTDTQYFGPGTRLTVL.

The chain couples TRBV6-6 to TRBJ2-7; 9 nucleotides line up with TRBD1. After removal of 7 bases from V and 2 bases from J, the junction contained 6 bases not matched to a gene. The germline V gene encodes CDR1 MNHNY and CDR2 SVGAGI (reference sequence). The CDR3 contains 14 residues. CDR3 in amino acids: CASTTGGRPYEQYF. In nucleotides, the CDR3 is TGTGCCAGCACCACAGGGGGCAGGCCCTACGAGCAGTACTTC.

This clone is classed as large. The genes are TRBV6-6 and TRBJ2-7; D gene ambiguous. Trimming took off 4 bases at V and 1 base at J, with 8 bases between the two ends. Germline lookup yields CDR1 MNHNY and CDR2 SVGAGI (reference sequence). The CDR3 totals 13 residues. For the CDR3, the DNA is TGTGCCAGCAGTTCCCAAAGTTCCTACGAGCAGTACTTC. This translates into CASSSQSSYEQYF.

The rearrangement uses TRBV13 and TRBJ1-1, with D maybe TRBD1 (5 bases). The CDR3 runs to 14 residues. Germline CDR1 and CDR2: PRHDT and FYEKMQ (reference sequence). V was trimmed by 3 bases and J by 1 base, leaving 9 bases between them. The DNA of the CDR3 is TGTGCCAGCAGCTTGTGGGGCGGGAACACTGAAGCTTTCTTT. Its protein is CASSLWGGNTEAFF.

This chain connects TRBV6-5 to TRBJ2-7, with D perhaps matching TRBD1 (5 bases). Trimming pared 6 bases from V and 1 base from J, leaving 16 bases between. CDR1 and CDR2 from the germline V gene are MNHEY and SVGAGI. The CDR3 is 15 amino acids. Written as DNA, the CDR3 is TGTGCCAGCAGACCTTCAGGGTTCGGGTCCTACGAGCAGTACTTC. It translates to CASRPSGFGSYEQYF.

This rearrangement joins TRBV7-8 to TRBJ1-2; 8 bases match TRBD1. Germline CDR1 reads SGHVS; CDR2 reads FQNEAQ. J lost 3 bases, V lost 1 base, and 4 bases had no gene match. This CDR3 contains 15 residues. CDR3 in amino acids: CASSLGTGGDYGYTF. For the CDR3, the DNA is TGTGCCAGCAGCTTAGGAACAGGGGGGGACTATGGCTACACCTTC.

The J gene is TRBJ2-1, the V gene TRBV6-5; 13 bases are a match to TRBD2. Germline trimming cut 6 bases from V and 6 bases from J; bases unmatched to any gene: 5. Germline CDR1 and CDR2: MNHEY and SVGAGI. The CDR3 loop spans 15 amino acids. CDR3 coding DNA: TGTGCCAGCAGACCCCGACTAGCGGGAGGCAATGAGCAGTTCTTC. This codes for CASRPRLAGGNEQFF.

The chain employs TRBV9 and TRBJ1-3; D unclear. The V and J ends lost 0 bases and 0 bases respectively, with 4 bases between them. Germline values: CDR1 SGDLS, CDR2 YYNGEE. This CDR3 region has 14 residues. The CDR3 loop reads CASSVEGSGNTIYF. The CDR3 DNA follows: TGTGCCAGCAGCGTAGAGGGCTCTGGAAACACCATATATTTT.

This rearrangement joins TRBV7-6 to TRBJ2-1; a possible D gene is TRBD1 (5 bases). The CDR3 runs to 16 residues. Trimming pared 5 bases from V and 1 base from J, leaving 15 bases between. Looked up from germline, CDR1 is SGHVS and CDR2 is FNYEAQ. The chain's CDR3 is CASSPSPTGSYNEQFF. CDR3 DNA: TGTGCCAGCAGCCCAAGCCCCACAGGTTCCTACAATGAGCAGTTCTTC.

J is TRBJ1-1 and V is TRBV6-6; TRBD1 aligns across 8 bases. V was pared by 5 bases and J by 1 base, with 9 bases of the junction left unmatched. The CDR3 length is 16 residues. Germline V gene lookup returns CDR1 MNHNY and CDR2 SVGAGI (reference sequence). CDR3 bases: TGTGCCAGCAGTCCCCAGGGGGCCAAGAGGAACACTGAAGCTTTCTTT. Its translation is CASSPQGAKRNTEAFF.

This clone was seen a single time. The V gene is TRBV10-2, the J gene TRBJ2-7; tentative D call: TRBD2 (5 bases). Germline V gene data show CDR1 as WSHSY and CDR2 as SAAADI. The CDR3 spans 15 residues. The ends were cut back, 3 bases at V and 3 bases at J, with 15 bases in the middle. The CDR3 region has the DNA TGCGCCAGCAGTGAAGAGAGAGAGGGCGGCTACGAGCAGTACTTC. Its protein is CASSEEREGGYEQYF.

This chain uses TRBV7-2 with TRBJ1-4; TRBD1 might be the D (5 bases). Trimming removed 5 bases at V and 6 bases at J, with 10 bases between. Germline CDR1 is SGHTA and CDR2 is FQGNSA. The CDR3 runs 13 residues. The chain's CDR3 is CASSRDQYEKLFF. The CDR3, as DNA: TGTGCCAGCAGCAGGGACCAGTATGAAAAACTGTTTTTT.

This clone was detected once. V is TRBV18 and J is TRBJ1-1; D call uncertain. Trimming stripped 0 bases from V and 1 base from J, with 9 bases between. The CDR3 totals 15 residues. Germline-derived CDR1 and CDR2 are KGHSH and LQKENI. This chain's CDR3 is CASSPPELGNTEAFF. CDR3 DNA: TGTGCCAGCTCACCACCGGAATTGGGGAACACTGAAGCTTTCTTT.